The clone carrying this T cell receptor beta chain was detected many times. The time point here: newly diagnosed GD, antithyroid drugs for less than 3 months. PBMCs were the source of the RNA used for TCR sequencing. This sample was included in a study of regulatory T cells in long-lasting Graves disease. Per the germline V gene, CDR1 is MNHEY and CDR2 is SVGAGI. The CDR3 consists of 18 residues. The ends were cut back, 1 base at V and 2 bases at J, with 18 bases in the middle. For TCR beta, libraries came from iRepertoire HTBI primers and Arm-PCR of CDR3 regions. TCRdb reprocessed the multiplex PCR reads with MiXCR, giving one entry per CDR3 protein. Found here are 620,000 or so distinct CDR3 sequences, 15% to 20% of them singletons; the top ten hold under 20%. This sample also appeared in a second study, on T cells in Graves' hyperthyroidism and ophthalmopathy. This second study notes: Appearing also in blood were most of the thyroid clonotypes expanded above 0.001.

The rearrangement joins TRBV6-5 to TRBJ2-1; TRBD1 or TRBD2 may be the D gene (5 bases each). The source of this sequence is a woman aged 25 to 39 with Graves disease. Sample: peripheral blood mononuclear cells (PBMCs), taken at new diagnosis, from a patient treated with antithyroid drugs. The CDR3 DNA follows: TGTGCCAGCAGTTACTATCCGGGGACCAAGGGTCCCTACAATGAGCAGTTCTTC. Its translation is CASSYYPGTKGPYNEQFF.